This TCR beta chain derives from a study of blood T cell repertoires in COVID-19. Per the germline V gene, CDR1 is SGHAT and CDR2 is FQNNGV. The CDR3 runs to 14 residues. The V gene lost 1 base and the J gene lost 2 bases, with 9 bases spanning the gap. This clone appeared once. Using immunoSEQ multiplex PCR, the repertoire was profiled, and TCRdb retains in-frame clones only, with some absent. Of hundreds of thousands of clones listed, over 85% are singletons. The source is a woman in her twenties or thirties with COVID-19, enrolled during active disease. Sequencing used peripheral blood. The genes are TRBV11-2 and TRBJ2-7; a weak D match, TRBD1 (6 bases). Here the CDR3 DNA reads TGTGCCAGCAGCTTAGTACAGGGCCCCTACGAGCAGTACTTC. Translating gives CASSLVQGPYEQYF.